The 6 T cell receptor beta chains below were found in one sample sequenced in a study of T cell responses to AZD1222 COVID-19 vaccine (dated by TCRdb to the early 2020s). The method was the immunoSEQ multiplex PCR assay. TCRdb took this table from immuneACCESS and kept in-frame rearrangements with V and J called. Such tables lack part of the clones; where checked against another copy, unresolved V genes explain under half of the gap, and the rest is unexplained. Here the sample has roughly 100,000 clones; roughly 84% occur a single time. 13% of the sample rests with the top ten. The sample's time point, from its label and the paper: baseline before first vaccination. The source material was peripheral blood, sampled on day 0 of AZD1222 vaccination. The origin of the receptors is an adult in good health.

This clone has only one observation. CDR3 DNA: TGTGCCAGCTCCAGTGAGGAGGACAACACTGAAGCTTTCTTT. It encodes CASSSEEDNTEAFF. V gene TRBV6-6 combines with J gene TRBJ1-1; D call uncertain. Germline-derived CDR1 and CDR2 are MNHNY and SVGAGI (reference sequence). The CDR3 is made up of 14 amino acids. V was shortened by 8 bases and J by 2 bases, with 15 bases between the two germline ends.

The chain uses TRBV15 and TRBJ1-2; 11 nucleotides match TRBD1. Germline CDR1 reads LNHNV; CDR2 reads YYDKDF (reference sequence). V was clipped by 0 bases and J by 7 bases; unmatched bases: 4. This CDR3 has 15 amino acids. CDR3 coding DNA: TGTGCCACCAGCAGAGATCAGGACAGGGGGCTTGGCTACACCTTC. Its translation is CATSRDQDRGLGYTF.

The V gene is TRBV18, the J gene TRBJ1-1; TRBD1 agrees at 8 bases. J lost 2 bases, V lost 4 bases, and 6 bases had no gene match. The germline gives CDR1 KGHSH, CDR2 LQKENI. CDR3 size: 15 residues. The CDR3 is CASSLRTGSNTEAFF. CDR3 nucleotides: TGTGCCAGCTCACTACGGACAGGGTCTAACACTGAAGCTTTCTTT. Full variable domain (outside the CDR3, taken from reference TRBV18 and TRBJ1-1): NAGVMQNPRHLVRRRGQEARLRCSPMKGHSHVYWYRQLPEEGLKFMVYLQKENIIDESGMPKERFSAEFPKEGPSILRIQQVVRGDSAAYFCASSLRTGSNTEAFFGQGTRLTVV.

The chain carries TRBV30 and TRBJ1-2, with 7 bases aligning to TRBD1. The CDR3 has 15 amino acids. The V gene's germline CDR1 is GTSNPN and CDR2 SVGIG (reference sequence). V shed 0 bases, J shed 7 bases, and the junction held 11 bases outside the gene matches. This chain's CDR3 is CAWSVFRGGGGGYTF. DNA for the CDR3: TGTGCCTGGAGTGTATTTCGAGGGGGCGGCGGTGGCTACACCTTC. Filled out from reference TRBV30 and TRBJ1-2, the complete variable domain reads SQTIHQWPATLVQPVGSPLSLECTVEGTSNPNLYWYRQAAGRGLQLLFYSVGIGQISSEVPQNLSASRPQDRQFILSSKKLLLSDSGFYLCAWSVFRGGGGGYTFGSGTRLTVV.

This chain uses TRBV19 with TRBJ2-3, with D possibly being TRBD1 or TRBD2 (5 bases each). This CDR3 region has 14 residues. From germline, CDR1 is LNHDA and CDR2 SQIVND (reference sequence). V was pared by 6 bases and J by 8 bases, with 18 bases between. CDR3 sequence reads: CASSGAGLGATQYF. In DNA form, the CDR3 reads TGTGCCAGTAGCGGGGCAGGCCTAGGAGCTACGCAGTATTTT.

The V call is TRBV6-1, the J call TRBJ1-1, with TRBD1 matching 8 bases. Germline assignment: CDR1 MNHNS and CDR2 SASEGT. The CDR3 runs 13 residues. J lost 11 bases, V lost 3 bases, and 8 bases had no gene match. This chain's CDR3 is CASSDGQGLEAFF. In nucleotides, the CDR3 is TGTGCCAGCAGTGACGGACAGGGACTTGAGGCTTTCTTT.